The 23 T cell receptor beta chains below were found in one sample sequenced in a study of spatial heterogeneity in lung cancer. Regarding time point: blood at routine non-recurrence follow-up after resection. TCRdb processed the 5' RACE reads anew with MiXCR; each CDR3 protein has one entry. This sample carries 2,400 or so distinct CDR3 sequences, around 30% of them seen once, and the ten largest clones take about 25%. The starting material was PBMCs, obtained at follow-up. The source of these receptors is a male donor with early-stage non-small cell lung cancer.

This clonotype was seen a few times. This beta chain is a stray read from a library made for alpha chains; its abundance is not meaningful. The chain is built from TRBV6-6 and TRBJ2-3; D possibly matches TRBD1 or TRBD2 (5 bases each). The CDR3 is made up of 12 amino acids. Germline-derived CDR1 and CDR2 are MNHNY and SVGAGI (reference sequence). V lost 6 bases and J lost 4, with 8 bases in between. CDR3 coding DNA: TGTGCCAGCAGCGGGACGGCAGATACGCAGTATTTT. It encodes CASSGTADTQYF.

A word on this clonotype: Because the library targeted alpha chains, this beta chain is an off-target read whose size means little. This chain joins TRBV5-1 and TRBJ2-7; D possibly matches TRBD1 or TRBD2 (6 bases each). The CDR3 extends over 14 amino acids. The V gene's germline CDR1 is SGHRS and CDR2 YFSETQ. V lost 4 bases and J 2 bases, leaving 13 bases between the germline ends. Here the CDR3 reads CASSPGAPTYEQYF. In nucleotides, the CDR3 is TGCGCCAGCAGCCCGGGGGCACCCACCTACGAGCAGTACTTC.

About this clonotype: As an off-target read in a library built for alpha chains, this beta chain has a frequency of little significance. The chain joins TRBV28 to TRBJ2-7; 7 bases fit TRBD2. V gave up 3 bases and J gave up 6 bases; unmatched junction bases: 2. This CDR3 has 12 amino acids. CDR1 MDHEN and CDR2 SYDVKM come from the germline V gene. The CDR3 region is CASSLTSSEQYF. The CDR3 DNA is TGTGCCAGCAGTTTGACTAGCTCCGAGCAGTACTTC.

Judged by abundance, this clonotype is large. Since the library was made to target alpha chains, this beta chain is a stray read and its abundance is not meaningful. The chain employs TRBV12-3 or TRBV12-4 and TRBJ1-1; D remains unclear. CDR3 length: 14 residues. V lost 6 bases and J 1 base, leaving 12 bases between the germline ends. DNA for the CDR3: TGTGCCAGCAGCCCGTCGTACGCGAACACTGAAGCTTTCTTT. It is translated as CASSPSYANTEAFF.

This clonotype is classed as medium-sized. Being off target in a library aimed at alpha chains, this beta chain has a size of little meaning. The genes are TRBV5-1 and TRBJ2-5; D tentatively reads TRBD1 or TRBD2 (5 bases each). CDR1 is SGHRS, CDR2 YFSETQ, per germline. Trimming removed 3 bases from V and 5 bases from J, with 14 bases in between. The CDR3 contains 14 residues. The CDR3 sequence is CASSYLGGAETQYF. The CDR3 nucleotides read TGCGCCAGCAGCTATCTTGGGGGAGCGGAGACCCAGTACTTC.

As for this clonotype: This beta chain is a stray read from a library made for alpha chains; its abundance is not meaningful. The chain combines TRBV7-9 with TRBJ2-2; TRBD1 is a possible D gene (5 bases). Between the trimmed V and J ends, which lost 10 bases and 0 bases, there was a span of 15 bases. Germline V CDR1 and CDR2: SEHNR, FQNEAQ (reference sequence). This CDR3 spans 15 amino acids. The CDR3 sequence is CANTLDSANTGELFF. In DNA, the CDR3 is TGTGCCAACACCCTCGACAGTGCGAACACCGGGGAGCTGTTTTTT.

Note on this clonotype: In a library made to pick up alpha chains, this beta chain is a stray read with a size that means little. CDR3 sequence reads: CASSRHRGLRSYNEQFF. The CDR3 region has the DNA TGTGCCAGCAGTCGCCACAGGGGGCTACGCTCCTACAATGAGCAGTTCTTC. The gene calls are TRBV12-3 or TRBV12-4 and TRBJ2-1; the match to TRBD1 covers 9 bases. The CDR3 consists of 17 residues. V trimming: 5 bases; J trimming: 0 bases; junction bases outside the gene matches: 8.

With respect to this clonotype: Since the library was made to target alpha chains, this beta chain is a stray read and its abundance is not meaningful. The chain has TRBV20-1 and TRBJ2-2, with no clear D. The CDR3 consists of 13 residues. Trimming took 0 bases from V and 2 from J, leaving 4 bases between them. Germline lookup yields CDR1 DFQATT and CDR2 SNEGSKA (reference sequence). CDR3 in amino acids: CSARDPNTGELFF. The CDR3 DNA is TGCAGTGCTAGAGATCCCAACACCGGGGAGCTGTTTTTT.

This clonotype was detected a few times. This beta chain turned up in a library designed for alpha chains; as an off-target read, its abundance says little. The rearrangement uses TRBV19 and TRBJ2-1; TRBD2 matches 9 bases. The CDR3 consists of 15 residues. Per germline, CDR1 LNHDA and CDR2 SQIVND (reference sequence). V gave up 5 bases and J gave up 0 bases; unmatched junction bases: 2. CDR3 sequence (DNA): TGTGCCAGTAGTTTTAGCGGGAGCTCCTACAATGAGCAGTTCTTC. Amino acid sequence: CASSFSGSSYNEQFF.

As regards this clonotype: This beta chain lies outside the target of a library built for alpha chains; its clone size means little. V usage is TRBV3-1 and J usage is TRBJ2-2, with D uncertain. The ends were cut back, 0 bases at V and 6 bases at J, with 5 bases in the middle. The CDR3 totals 13 residues. Germline CDR1 reads LGHDT; CDR2 reads YNNKEL (reference sequence). CDR3 residues: CASSQDLSGELFF. The CDR3 DNA reads TGTGCCAGCAGCCAAGATCTGTCCGGGGAGCTGTTTTTT.

About this clonotype: This beta chain came through as a stray read in a library set up for alpha chains, and its size says little. The chain links TRBV6-2 or TRBV6-3 to TRBJ2-4; D unclear. Germline V CDR1 and CDR2: MNHEY, SVGEGT. CDR3 length equals 11 residues. V shed 2 bases and J shed 8 bases, with 4 bases lying between them. CDR3 nucleotides: TGTGCCAGCAGTTACGGGGACATTCAGTACTTC. The encoded protein is CASSYGDIQYF.

As for this clonotype: Because this beta chain is a stray read in a library intended to capture alpha chains, its abundance should not be given much weight. The chain uses TRBV7-2 and TRBJ2-1; 8 bases match TRBD2. Germline CDR1 and CDR2: SGHTA and FQGNSA. The CDR3 totals 15 residues. The V and J ends lost 1 base and 2 bases, in that order; junction bases with no gene match: 1. CDR3 nucleotide sequence: TGTGCCAGCAGCTTAGTTAGCGGGACCTACAATGAGCAGTTCTTC. Protein product: CASSLVSGTYNEQFF.

About this clonotype itself: A library prepared for alpha chains yielded this beta chain as an off-target read; its size is of little meaning. This chain joins TRBV28 and TRBJ1-2; the D is unclear. Trimming shortened V by 2 bases and J by 4 bases, and 20 bases separated the two germline ends. The germline CDR1 and CDR2 sequences are MDHEN and SYDVKM. The CDR3 runs 17 residues. The CDR3 nucleotides are TGTGCCAGCAGTTTAGGCCCCACATCGTCGACTATCTATGGCTACACCTTC. Its protein product is CASSLGPTSSTIYGYTF.

Worth noting for this clonotype: A library prepared for alpha chains yielded this beta chain as an off-target read; its size is of little meaning. The DNA of the CDR3 is TGTGCCAGCAGCCCCCAAAGTTGGTACAACACCGGGGAGCTGTTTTTT. It codes for CASSPQSWYNTGELFF. J is TRBJ2-2 and V is TRBV7-2; D is unresolved. Germline V gene sequence: CDR1 SGHTA, CDR2 FQGNSA. The CDR3 has 16 residues. V was trimmed by 5 bases and J by 2 bases, leaving 15 bases between them.

As to this clonotype: At one of its ends the junction is not consistent with the germline gene, which may arise from a read error. This beta chain is an off-target read within a library intended for alpha chains, so its frequency means little. The rearrangement links TRBV6-2 or TRBV6-3 to TRBJ2-5; D remains unclear. CDR3 length equals 13 residues. CDR1 MNHEY and CDR2 SVGEGT come from the germline V gene. The CDR3 nucleotides read TGTGCCAGCAGTTACCCTCCAAGAGAGGCCCAGTACTTC. Translation gives CASSYPPREAQYF.

This clonotype is labeled medium-sized (0.01 to 0.1%). This beta chain is a stray read from a library made for alpha chains; its abundance is not meaningful. The chain uses TRBV5-5 and TRBJ2-5; D perhaps matches TRBD2 (6 bases). This CDR3 contains 13 residues. Germline V gives CDR1 SGHKS, CDR2 YYEKEE (reference sequence). V lost 5 bases, J lost 4 bases, and 12 bases lay in between. The CDR3 loop reads CASSSGVGETQYF. The CDR3 nucleotides read TGTGCCAGCAGTTCGGGAGTCGGAGAGACCCAGTACTTC.

With regard to this clonotype: This beta chain is a stray read from a library made for alpha chains; its abundance is not meaningful. The V and J genes are TRBV7-9 and TRBJ2-7; 9 nucleotides align to TRBD1. This CDR3 region has 14 residues. The V gene end was trimmed by 5 bases and the J gene end by 3 bases; junction bases not matched to a gene: 5. CDR1 is SEHNR and CDR2 is FQNEAQ in the germline V gene (reference sequence). CDR3 DNA sequence: TGTGCCAGCAGCCTCCGGGACAGGGACTACGAGCAGTACTTC. As protein: CASSLRDRDYEQYF.

This clonotype was observed a few times. This beta chain is a stray sequence in a library constructed for alpha chains; its clone size is not meaningful. The V gene is TRBV10-3, the J gene TRBJ2-5; TRBD2 matches 12 bases. The V segment lost 5 bases and the J segment 2 bases; nucleotides outside the gene matches: 9. CDR3 length: 17 amino acids. Germline V gene sequence: CDR1 ENHRY, CDR2 SYGVKD. CDR3 loop: CAISPSTSGRRQETQYF. DNA of the CDR3: TGTGCCATCAGTCCGTCGACTAGCGGGAGAAGACAAGAGACCCAGTACTTC.

This clonotype has more than one count but fewer than ten. This beta chain turned up in a library designed for alpha chains; as an off-target read, its abundance says little. This chain uses TRBV2 with TRBJ2-5, with no clear D. Germline V gene sequence: CDR1 SNHLY, CDR2 FYNNEI. This CDR3 is built from 11 residues. V was clipped by 4 bases and J by 5 bases, with 5 bases between them. CDR3 bases: TGTGCCAGCAGTGTAAGGGAGACCCAGTACTTC. This encodes CASSVRETQYF.

About this clonotype itself: The size of this beta chain means little, since it is a stray read in a library made for alpha chains. The V gene is TRBV5-1, the J gene TRBJ2-4; D gene unclear. The CDR3 extends over 15 amino acids. Trimming took off 0 bases at V and 10 bases at J, with 17 bases between the two ends. Germline values: CDR1 SGHRS, CDR2 YFSETQ. The CDR3 region is CASSLEAIAAGIQYF. The CDR3, as DNA: TGCGCCAGCAGCTTGGAAGCGATTGCGGCTGGAATTCAGTACTTC.

This clonotype has only a few counts. A library made for alpha chains picked up this beta chain off target, so its size means little. This chain links TRBV21-1 with TRBJ2-1; the table's TRBD1 call for D was not verified on the DNA. TRBV21-1 is deemed a pseudogene. This CDR3 contains 15 residues. The CDR3: CASSKVLAPRDEQFF. The CDR3 nucleotides read TGTGCCAGCAGCAAAGTGCTAGCCCCGCGGGATGAGCAGTTCTTC.

Concerning this clonotype itself: This beta chain lies outside the target of a library built for alpha chains; its clone size means little. The V and J genes are TRBV28 and TRBJ2-7, with 12 nucleotides matching TRBD2. The CDR3 spans 14 residues. J gave up 3 bases and V 8 bases, and 5 bases lay outside the gene matches. Germline-derived CDR1 and CDR2 are MDHEN and SYDVKM. The CDR3 spells CASLKTSGSYEQYF. The DNA of the CDR3 is TGTGCCAGCTTGAAGACTAGCGGGAGCTACGAGCAGTACTTC. The full variable domain, in which reference TRBV28 and TRBJ2-7 provide the parts outside the CDR3, is DVKVTQSSRYLVKRTGEKVFLECVQDMDHENMFWYRQDPGLGLRLIYFSYDVKMKEKGDIPEGYSVSREKKERFSLILESASTNQTSMYLCASLKTSGSYEQYFGPGTRLTVT.

Only a few counts were recorded for this clonotype. Because this beta chain is a stray read in a library intended to capture alpha chains, its abundance should not be given much weight. This rearrangement joins TRBV10-3 to TRBJ2-1, with D possibly being TRBD1 (7 bases). The CDR3 has 15 residues. Per the germline V gene, CDR1 is ENHRY and CDR2 is SYGVKD. The V end lost 2 bases, the J end lost 5 bases, and 13 bases lay between the germline ends. The DNA for the CDR3 is TGTGCCATCAGTGAGAGGGGGCGGGACCACAATGAGCAGTTCTTC. Protein sequence: CAISERGRDHNEQFF.